These T cell receptor beta chains were read from a single sample in a study of blood T cell repertoires in COVID-19. Only in-frame clones appear in the TCRdb table, and some are missing; sequencing was by immunoSEQ multiplex PCR. The top ten clones hold about 10% of a sample with around 150,000 clones, 80% to 90% of them seen once. Sequenced sample: peripheral blood. These receptors were taken from a man aged 55-75 years with active or convalescent COVID-19. CDR3s include the opening cysteine and the closing phenylalanine or tryptophan. A D gene is named only where the DNA matches it firmly. A clone size is listed for some rows: how often the clone was seen (once, few, many), or a class if it is expanded.

D,size,J,V,CDR3,DNA
NA,once,TRBJ1-1,TRBV20-1,CSASPRNTEAFF,TGCAGTGCTAGTCCCAGGAACACTGAAGCTTTCTTT
TRBD1,NA,TRBJ1-2,TRBV7-2,CASRREGQGLYGYTF,TGTGCCAGCAGACGGGAGGGACAGGGCCTCTATGGCTACACCTTC
NA,NA,TRBJ2-1,TRBV4-1,CASSQNGISYNEQFF,TGCGCCAGCAGCCAGAACGGGATCTCCTACAATGAGCAGTTCTTC
TRBD2,NA,TRBJ2-3,TRBV29-1,CSDTEREGPGDTQYF,TGCAGCGACACCGAGCGGGAGGGCCCGGGAGATACGCAGTATTTT
NA,NA,TRBJ2-3,TRBV6-2/TRBV6-3,CASSYEAFPTDTQYF,TGTGCCAGCAGTTACGAGGCATTCCCCACAGATACGCAGTATTTT
NA,NA,TRBJ2-3,TRBV7-3,CASSSGDILVLDGSTDTQYF,TGTGCCAGCAGCTCAGGGGACATTCTCGTCCTCGACGGTAGCACAGATACGCAGTATTTT
NA,NA,TRBJ1-2,TRBV5-1,CASSFRTAGHGYTF,TGCGCCAGCAGCTTCCGGACAGCGGGGCATGGCTACACCTTC
NA,NA,TRBJ1-5,TRBV6-5,CASSQGSNQPQHF,TGTGCCAGCAGCCAGGGGAGCAATCAGCCCCAGCATTTT
NA,NA,TRBJ1-6,TRBV18,CASSPRASYNSPLHF,TGTGCCAGCTCACCCAGGGCATCCTATAATTCACCCCTCCACTTT
TRBD1,NA,TRBJ1-2,TRBV28,CASSLSDRGIYGGYTF,TGTGCCAGCAGTTTAAGTGACAGGGGGATCTATGGCGGCTACACCTTC
NA,once,TRBJ2-3,TRBV7-9,CASSRSGGTDTQYF,TGTGCCAGCAGCAGAAGCGGCGGCACAGATACGCAGTATTTT
TRBD2,NA,TRBJ2-1,TRBV28,CASKVFGTSGSDNEQFF,TGTGCCAGCAAGGTATTCGGGACTAGCGGGAGCGACAATGAGCAGTTCTTC